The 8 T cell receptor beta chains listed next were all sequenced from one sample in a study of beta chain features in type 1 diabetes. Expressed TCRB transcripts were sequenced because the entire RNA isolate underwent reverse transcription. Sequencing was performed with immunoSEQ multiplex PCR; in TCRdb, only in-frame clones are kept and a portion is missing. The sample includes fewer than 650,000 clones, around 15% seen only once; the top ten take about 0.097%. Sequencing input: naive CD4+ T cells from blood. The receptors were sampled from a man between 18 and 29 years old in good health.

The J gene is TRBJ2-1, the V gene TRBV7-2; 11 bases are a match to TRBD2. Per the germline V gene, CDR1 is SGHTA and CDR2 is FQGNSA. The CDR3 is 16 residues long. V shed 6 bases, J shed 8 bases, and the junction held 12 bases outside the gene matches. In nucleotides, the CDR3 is TGTGCCAGCAGATCTATTACTAGCGGGGGAGGCGATGAGCAGTTCTTC. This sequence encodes CASRSITSGGGDEQFF.

DNA for the CDR3: TGTGCCAGCAGTCCCCTCCAGCTGGCCAATAATTCACCCCTCCACTTT. Translation: CASSPLQLANNSPLHF. The genes are TRBV6-6 and TRBJ1-6; D not certain. Trimming cost V 5 bases and J 5 bases, with 16 bases left between them. CDR1 and CDR2 (germline): MNHNY, SVGAGI (reference sequence). The CDR3 spans 16 residues.

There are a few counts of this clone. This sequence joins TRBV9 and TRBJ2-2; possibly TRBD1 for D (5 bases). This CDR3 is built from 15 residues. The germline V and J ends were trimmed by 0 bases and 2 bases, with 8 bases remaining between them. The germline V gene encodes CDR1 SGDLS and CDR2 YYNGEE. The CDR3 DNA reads TGTGCCAGCAGCGTAGTTGACAGAAACACCGGGGAGCTGTTTTTT. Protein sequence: CASSVVDRNTGELFF.

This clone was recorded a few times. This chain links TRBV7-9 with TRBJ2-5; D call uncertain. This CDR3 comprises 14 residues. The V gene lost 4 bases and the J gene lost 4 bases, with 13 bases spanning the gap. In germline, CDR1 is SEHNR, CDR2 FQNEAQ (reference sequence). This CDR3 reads CASSSWVGLETQYF. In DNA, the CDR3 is TGTGCCAGCAGCTCGTGGGTGGGGTTAGAGACCCAGTACTTC.

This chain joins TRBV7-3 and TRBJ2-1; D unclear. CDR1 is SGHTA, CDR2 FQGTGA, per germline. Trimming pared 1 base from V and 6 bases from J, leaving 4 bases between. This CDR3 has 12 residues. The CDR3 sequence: CASSLKSNEQFF. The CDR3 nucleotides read TGTGCCAGCAGCTTAAAATCCAATGAGCAGTTCTTC.

In DNA, the CDR3 is TGCGCCAGCAGCACCCCTCTAGCGGGAGGGCTCGCGACCCAGTACTTC. Residues: CASSTPLAGGLATQYF. The chain couples TRBV4-1 to TRBJ2-5, with 12 bases identical to TRBD2. Unmatched junction bases numbered 11, after V lost 5 bases and J lost 7 bases. CDR1 is MGHRA, CDR2 YSYEKL, per germline. This CDR3 has 16 residues.

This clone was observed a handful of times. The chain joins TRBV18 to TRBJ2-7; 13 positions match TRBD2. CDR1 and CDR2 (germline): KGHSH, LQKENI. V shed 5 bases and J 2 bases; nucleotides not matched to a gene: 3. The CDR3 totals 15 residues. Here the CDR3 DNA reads TGTGCCAGCTCAGATGGGACTAGCGGGACCTACGAGCAGTACTTC. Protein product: CASSDGTSGTYEQYF.

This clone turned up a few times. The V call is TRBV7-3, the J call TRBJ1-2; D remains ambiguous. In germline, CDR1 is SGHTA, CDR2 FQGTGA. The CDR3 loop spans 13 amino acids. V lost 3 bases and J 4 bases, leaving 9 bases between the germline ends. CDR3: CASSFGRIYGYTF. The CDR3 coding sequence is TGTGCCAGCAGCTTCGGCCGTATCTATGGCTACACCTTC.